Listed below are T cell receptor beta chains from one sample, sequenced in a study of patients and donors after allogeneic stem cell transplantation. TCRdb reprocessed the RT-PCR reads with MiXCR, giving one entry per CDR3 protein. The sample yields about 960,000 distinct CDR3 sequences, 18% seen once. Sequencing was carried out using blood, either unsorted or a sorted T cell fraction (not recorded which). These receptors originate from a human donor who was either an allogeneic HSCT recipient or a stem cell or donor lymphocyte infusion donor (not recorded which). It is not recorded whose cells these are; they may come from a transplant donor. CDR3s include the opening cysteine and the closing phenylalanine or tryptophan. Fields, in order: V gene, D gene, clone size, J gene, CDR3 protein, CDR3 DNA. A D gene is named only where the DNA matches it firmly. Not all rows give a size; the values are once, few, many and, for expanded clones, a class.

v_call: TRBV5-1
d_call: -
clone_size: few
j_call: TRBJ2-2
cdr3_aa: CASSMGAGRTGELFF
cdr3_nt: TGCGCCAGCAGCATGGGGGCCGGCAGGACCGGGGAGCTGTTTTTT

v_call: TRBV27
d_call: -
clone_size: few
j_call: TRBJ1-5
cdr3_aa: CASRGVSVGNQPQHF
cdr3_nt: TGTGCCAGCAGGGGCGTTTCGGTCGGCAATCAGCCCCAGCATTTT

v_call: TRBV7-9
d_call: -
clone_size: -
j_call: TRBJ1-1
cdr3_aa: CASSFGFWGTEAFF
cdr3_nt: TGTGCCAGCAGCTTTGGGTTTTGGGGAACTGAAGCTTTCTTT

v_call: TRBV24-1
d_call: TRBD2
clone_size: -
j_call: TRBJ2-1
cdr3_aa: CATSDPGLAGHSYNEQFF
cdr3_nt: TGTGCCACCAGTGACCCCGGACTAGCGGGGCACTCCTACAATGAGCAGTTCTTC

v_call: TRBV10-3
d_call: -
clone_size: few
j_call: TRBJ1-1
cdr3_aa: CAISEFGGNTEAFF
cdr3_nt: TGTGCCATCAGTGAGTTTGGGGGCAACACTGAAGCTTTCTTT

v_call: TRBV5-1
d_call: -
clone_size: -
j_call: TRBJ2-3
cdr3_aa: CASSPYGGRITDTQYF
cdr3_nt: TGCGCCAGCAGCCCCTACGGGGGAAGGATCACAGATACGCAGTATTTT

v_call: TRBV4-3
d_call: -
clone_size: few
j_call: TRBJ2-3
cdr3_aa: CASSQDWGVRTSTDTQYF
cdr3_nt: TGCGCCAGCAGCCAAGATTGGGGGGTCCGGACTAGCACAGATACGCAGTATTTT

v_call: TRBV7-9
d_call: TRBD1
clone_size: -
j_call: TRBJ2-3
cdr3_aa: CASSFGQGQTDTQYF
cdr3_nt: TGTGCCAGCAGCTTTGGACAGGGCCAAACAGATACGCAGTATTTT

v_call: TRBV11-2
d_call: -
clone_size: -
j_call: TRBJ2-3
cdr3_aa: CASSSLGGYDTQYF
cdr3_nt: TGTGCCAGCAGTTCCCTAGGGGGTTACGATACGCAGTATTTT

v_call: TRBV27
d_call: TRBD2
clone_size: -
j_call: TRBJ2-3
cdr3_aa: CASSPASGGTPSTDTQYF
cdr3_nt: TGTGCCAGCAGTCCCGCTAGCGGGGGCACTCCTAGCACAGATACGCAGTATTTT

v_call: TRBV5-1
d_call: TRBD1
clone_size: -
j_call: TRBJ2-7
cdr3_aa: CASRVTGDESYEQYF
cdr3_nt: TGCGCCAGCAGGGTGACAGGGGATGAATCCTACGAGCAGTACTTC

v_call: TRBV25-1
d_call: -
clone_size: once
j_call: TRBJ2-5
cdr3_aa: CASSAPRVFGETQYF
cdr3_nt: TGTGCCAGCAGTGCACCCAGGGTGTTCGGGGAGACCCAGTACTTC

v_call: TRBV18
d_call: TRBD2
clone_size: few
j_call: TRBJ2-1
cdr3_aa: CASSLLRGVLYNEQFF
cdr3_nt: TGTGCCAGCTCACTTTTGCGGGGGGTCCTCTACAATGAGCAGTTCTTC

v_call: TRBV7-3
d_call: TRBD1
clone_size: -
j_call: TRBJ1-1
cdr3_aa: CASSMTGSTEAFF
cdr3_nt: TGTGCCAGCAGCATGACAGGGAGTACTGAAGCTTTCTTT

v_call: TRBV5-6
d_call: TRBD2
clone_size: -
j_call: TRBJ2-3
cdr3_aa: CASSWELAGDTDTQYF
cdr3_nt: TGTGCCAGCAGCTGGGAACTAGCGGGGGACACAGATACGCAGTATTTT

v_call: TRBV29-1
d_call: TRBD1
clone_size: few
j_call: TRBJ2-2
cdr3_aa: CSARRDRDTGELFF
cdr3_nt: TGCAGCGCCAGACGGGACAGGGACACCGGGGAGCTGTTTTTT

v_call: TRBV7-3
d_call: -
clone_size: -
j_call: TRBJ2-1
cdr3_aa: CASSPGPRGVYNEQFF
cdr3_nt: TGTGCCAGCAGCCCGGGGCCAAGGGGCGTTTACAATGAGCAGTTCTTC

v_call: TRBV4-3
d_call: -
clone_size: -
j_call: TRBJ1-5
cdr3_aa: CASSQDWVRGQQPQHF
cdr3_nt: TGCGCCAGCAGCCAAGATTGGGTTAGGGGCCAACAGCCCCAGCATTTT

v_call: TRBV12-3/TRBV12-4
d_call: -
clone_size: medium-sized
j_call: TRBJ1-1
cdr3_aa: CASRQGNGAEAFF
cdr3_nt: TGTGCCAGCCGGCAGGGCAACGGCGCTGAAGCTTTCTTT

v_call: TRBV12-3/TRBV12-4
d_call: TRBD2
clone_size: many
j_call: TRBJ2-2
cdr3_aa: CASSFRGGAGELFF
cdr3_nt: TGTGCCAGCAGTTTCCGGGGGGGCGCCGGGGAGCTGTTTTTT

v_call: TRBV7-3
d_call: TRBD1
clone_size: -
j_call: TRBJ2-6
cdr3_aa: CASSSIPGQGSGANVLTF
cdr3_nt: TGTGCCAGCAGCTCCATCCCGGGACAGGGGTCAGGGGCCAACGTCCTGACTTTC

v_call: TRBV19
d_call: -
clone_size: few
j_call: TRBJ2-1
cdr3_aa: CASSIVPGGEQFF
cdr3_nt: TGTGCCAGTAGTATAGTCCCCGGGGGTGAGCAGTTCTTC

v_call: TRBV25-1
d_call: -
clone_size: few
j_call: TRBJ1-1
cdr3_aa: CASSEYLGGGAFF
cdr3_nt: TGTGCCAGCAGTGAATACCTTGGAGGTGGAGCTTTCTTT

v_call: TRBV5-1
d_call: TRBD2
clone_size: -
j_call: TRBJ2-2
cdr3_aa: CASAKPPLSGRSGELFF
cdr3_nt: TGCGCCAGCGCAAAACCCCCTCTGAGCGGGAGGTCCGGGGAGCTGTTTTTT

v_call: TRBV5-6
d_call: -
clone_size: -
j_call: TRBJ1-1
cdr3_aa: CASSLGPLRKTEAFF
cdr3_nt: TGTGCCAGCAGCTTGGGTCCCCTTAGGAAAACTGAAGCTTTCTTT

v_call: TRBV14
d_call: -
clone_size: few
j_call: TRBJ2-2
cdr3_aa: CASSPQVSGELFF
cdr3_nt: TGTGCCAGCAGTCCCCAGGTATCCGGGGAGCTGTTTTTT

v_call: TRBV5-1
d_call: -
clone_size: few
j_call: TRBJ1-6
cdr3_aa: CASSLSGDGANSPLHF
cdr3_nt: TGCGCCAGCAGCTTAAGTGGGGACGGGGCGAATTCACCCCTCCACTTT

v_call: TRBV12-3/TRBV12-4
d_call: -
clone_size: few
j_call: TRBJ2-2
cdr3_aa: CASRPDTGELFF
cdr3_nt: TGTGCCAGCAGACCCGACACCGGGGAGCTGTTTTTT